This T cell receptor (beta chain) appears in the sequencing data of a study of blood T cell repertoires in COVID-19. In the study overall: Collection of acute and convalescent COVID-19 samples took place in the United States, Italy and Spain.

Trimming pared 2 bases from V and 7 bases from J, leaving 14 bases between. The germline V gene has CDR1 SQVTM and CDR2 ANQGSEA. CDR3 length: 13 residues. Per the original data handling: Amplification of reference gene primers provided the estimated nucleated cell counts. Method: immunoSEQ multiplex PCR; TCRdb's copy keeps in-frame clones and lacks some. The DNA gave D and trimming, while V, J and clone size come from that table. This table has more than 300,000 clones, 90% to 95% appearing once. Within 2 weeks of study entry, exposed participants had contacted a PCR-confirmed or clinician-diagnosed COVID-19 case.

This clonotype originated in a woman between 25 and 40 years old who had been exposed to COVID-19. Sequences were obtained from PBMCs or T cells enriched from blood (not recorded which). The genes are TRBV29-1 and TRBJ2-5, with TRBD1 as a possible D gene (7 bases). CDR3 region: CSVEWGQGGTQYF. The CDR3 DNA is TGCAGCGTTGAATGGGGCCAGGGGGGGACCCAGTACTTC.